Sequencing of this T cell receptor beta chain was carried out in a study of cytomegalovirus exposure and HLA in healthy donors. This clone has a single count. Researchers ran the PCR with 60 Vbeta and 13 Jbeta primers. The repertoire was sequenced with immunoSEQ multiplex PCR; TCRdb's copy has only in-frame clones and lacks some. The repertoire holds some 70,000 clones, with 81% as singletons. Healthy bone marrow donors made up the cohort. Trimming took off 6 bases at V and 6 bases at J, with 11 bases between the two ends. The V gene's germline CDR1 is MDHEN and CDR2 SYDVKM. The CDR3 contains 12 residues.

The TCR comes from a human donor in good health. This chain joins TRBV28 and TRBJ1-1; no firm D call. The material sequenced was PBMCs. The CDR3 nucleotides read TGTGCCAGCAGCTGGGCGTCAGCTGAAGCTTTCTTT. Protein sequence: CASSWASAEAFF.